The T cell receptor beta chain under discussion was sequenced for a study of T cells after yellow fever vaccination. This clonotype was seen only a few times. V was pared by 5 bases and J by 4 bases, with 9 bases between. The CDR3 has 13 residues. CDR1 is SGHNT and CDR2 is YYREEE in the germline V gene (reference sequence). TCRdb independently ran MiXCR on the 5' RACE reads; one entry per CDR3 protein. This sample has 100,000 to 150,000 distinct CDR3 sequences, with around 7.2% found just once. This receptor was obtained from a man aged 18 to 29 who received the YFV17D yellow fever vaccine. The rearrangement joins TRBV5-4 to TRBJ2-2, with D perhaps given as TRBD1 or TRBD2 (5 bases each). The source was CD4+ T cells sorted from PBMCs, collected about 49 days after the first yellow fever vaccination. The CDR3 nucleotides are TGTGCCAGCAGGGGACCGAGCACCGGGGAGCTGTTTTTT. Translating gives CASRGPSTGELFF.